This T cell receptor (beta chain) was sequenced during a study of CXCR3-negative and CXCR3-positive naive CD8 T cells. Study in general: Total TRB output reached about 135 million reads, about 1.5 +/- 0.3 million per library. General study findings and limits: CXCR3-positive naive cells carried more hydrophobic TRB CDR3s than CXCR3-negative ones.

With UMI labels, 5' RACE was used to prepare the TRB cDNA libraries. No DNA is given; TCRdb re-called the 5' RACE reads and lists each CDR3 protein once. The data show roughly 80,000 distinct CDR3 sequences, and the top ten clones hold about 0.62%. Remarks on this clonotype: Its antigen remains unknown.

Naive CD8+ T cells showed CD45RO-CCR7+CD27+CD95-. CDR3 length: 13 residues. V gene TRBV12-3 or TRBV12-4 combines with J gene TRBJ1-5; absent DNA, TCRdb's TRBD1 call cannot be checked. This TCR came from a human donor in good health. Some clones in this sample may be carry-over from other donors' samples. Sequencing was performed on naive CXCR3+ CD8+ T cells from blood. Subset described: CD45RO-CCR7+CD27+CD95- naive CD8+ T cells expressing CXCR3 (TNR3+). The CDR3 loop reads CASSGQDYQPQHF.